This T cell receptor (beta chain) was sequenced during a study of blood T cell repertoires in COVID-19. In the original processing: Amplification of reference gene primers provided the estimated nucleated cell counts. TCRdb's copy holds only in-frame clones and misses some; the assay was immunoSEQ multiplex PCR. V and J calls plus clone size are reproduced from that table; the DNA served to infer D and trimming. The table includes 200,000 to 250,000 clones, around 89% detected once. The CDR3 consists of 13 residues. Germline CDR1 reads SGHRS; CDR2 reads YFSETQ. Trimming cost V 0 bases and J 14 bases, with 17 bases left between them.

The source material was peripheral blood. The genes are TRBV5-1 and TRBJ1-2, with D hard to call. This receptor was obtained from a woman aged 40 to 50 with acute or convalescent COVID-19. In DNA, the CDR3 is TGCGCCAGCAGCTTGGAACGCCACGGGATCTCTACCTTC. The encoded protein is CASSLERHGISTF.